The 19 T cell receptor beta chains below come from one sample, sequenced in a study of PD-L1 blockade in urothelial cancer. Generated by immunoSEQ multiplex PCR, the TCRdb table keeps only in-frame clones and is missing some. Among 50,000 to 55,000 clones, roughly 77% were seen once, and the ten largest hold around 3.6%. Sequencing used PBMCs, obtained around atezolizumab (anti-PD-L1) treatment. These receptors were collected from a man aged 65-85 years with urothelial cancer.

This CDR3 reads CASSPGQGSGDTQYF. The DNA of the CDR3 is TGTGCCAGCTCACCGGGACAGGGCAGCGGGGATACGCAGTATTTT. The chain links TRBV18 to TRBJ2-3; 9 bases match TRBD1. This CDR3 is built from 15 residues. Trimming at V came to 3 bases and at J to 6 bases, leaving 7 bases not matched to a gene. Germline CDR1 and CDR2: KGHSH and LQKENI. The whole variable domain, remainder taken from reference TRBV18 and TRBJ2-3, is NAGVMQNPRHLVRRRGQEARLRCSPMKGHSHVYWYRQLPEEGLKFMVYLQKENIIDESGMPKERFSAEFPKEGPSILRIQQVVRGDSAAYFCASSPGQGSGDTQYFGPGTRLTVL.

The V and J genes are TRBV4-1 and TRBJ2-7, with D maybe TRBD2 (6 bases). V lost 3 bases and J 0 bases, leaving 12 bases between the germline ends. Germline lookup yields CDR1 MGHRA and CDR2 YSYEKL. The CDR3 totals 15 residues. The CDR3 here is CASSHQLASSYEQYF. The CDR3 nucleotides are TGCGCCAGCAGCCACCAACTAGCAAGCTCCTACGAGCAGTACTTC.

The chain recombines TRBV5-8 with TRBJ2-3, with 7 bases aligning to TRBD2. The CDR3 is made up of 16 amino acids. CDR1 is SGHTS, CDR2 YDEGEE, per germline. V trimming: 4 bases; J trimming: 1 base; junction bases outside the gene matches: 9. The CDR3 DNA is TGTGCCAGCAGCACAGAACTAGCGCTGCGCACAGATACGCAGTATTTT. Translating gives CASSTELALRTDTQYF.

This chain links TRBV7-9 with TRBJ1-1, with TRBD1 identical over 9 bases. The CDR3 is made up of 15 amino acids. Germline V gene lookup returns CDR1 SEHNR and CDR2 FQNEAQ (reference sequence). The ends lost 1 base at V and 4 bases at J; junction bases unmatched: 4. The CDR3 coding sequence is TGTGCCAGCAGCTTAGAGGGACAGGGACCCACTGAAGCTTTCTTT. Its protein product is CASSLEGQGPTEAFF.

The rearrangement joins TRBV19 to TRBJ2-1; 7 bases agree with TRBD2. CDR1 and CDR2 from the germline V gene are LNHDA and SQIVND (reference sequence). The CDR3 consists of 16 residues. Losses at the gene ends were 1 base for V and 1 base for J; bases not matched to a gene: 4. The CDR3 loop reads CASSIGSGISYNEQFF. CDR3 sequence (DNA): TGTGCCAGTAGTATAGGGAGCGGGATATCCTACAATGAGCAGTTCTTC.

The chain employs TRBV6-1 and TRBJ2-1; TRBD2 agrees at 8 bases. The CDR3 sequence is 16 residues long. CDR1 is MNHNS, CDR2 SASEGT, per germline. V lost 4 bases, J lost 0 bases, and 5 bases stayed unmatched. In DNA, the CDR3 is TGTGCCAGCAGTGGCGTAGCGGGACTCTCCTACAATGAGCAGTTCTTC. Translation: CASSGVAGLSYNEQFF.

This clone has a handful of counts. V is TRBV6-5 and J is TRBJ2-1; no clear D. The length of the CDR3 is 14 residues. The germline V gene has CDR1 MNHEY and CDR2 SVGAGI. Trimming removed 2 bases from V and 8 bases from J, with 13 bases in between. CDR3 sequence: CASSYQWAQDEQFF. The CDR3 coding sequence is TGTGCCAGCAGTTACCAGTGGGCCCAGGATGAGCAGTTCTTC.

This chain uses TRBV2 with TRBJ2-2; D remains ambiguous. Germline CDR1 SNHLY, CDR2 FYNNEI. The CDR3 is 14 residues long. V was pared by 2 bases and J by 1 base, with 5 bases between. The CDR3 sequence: CASSERGNTGELFF. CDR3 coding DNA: TGTGCCAGCAGTGAACGAGGGAACACCGGGGAGCTGTTTTTT.

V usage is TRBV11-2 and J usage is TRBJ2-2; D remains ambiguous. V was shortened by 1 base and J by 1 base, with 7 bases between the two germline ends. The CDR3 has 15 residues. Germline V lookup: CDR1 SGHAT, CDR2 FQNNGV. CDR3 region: CASSLVVLNTGELFF. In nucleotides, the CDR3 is TGTGCCAGCAGCTTAGTAGTTTTGAACACCGGGGAGCTGTTTTTT.

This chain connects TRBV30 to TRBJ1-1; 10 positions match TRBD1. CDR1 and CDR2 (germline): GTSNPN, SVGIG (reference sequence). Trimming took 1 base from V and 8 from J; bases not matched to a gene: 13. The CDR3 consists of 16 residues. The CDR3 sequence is CAWSDRMKTGGNEAFF. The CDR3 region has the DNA TGTGCCTGGAGTGACAGGATGAAGACAGGGGGCAACGAAGCTTTCTTT.

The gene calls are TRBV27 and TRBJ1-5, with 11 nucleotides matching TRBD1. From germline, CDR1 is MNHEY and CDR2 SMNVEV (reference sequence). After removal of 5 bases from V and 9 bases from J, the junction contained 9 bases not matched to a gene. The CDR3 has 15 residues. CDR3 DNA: TGTGCCAGCAGTCTCCGGACAGGGGGCGCAGGGCCCCAGCATTTT. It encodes CASSLRTGGAGPQHF.

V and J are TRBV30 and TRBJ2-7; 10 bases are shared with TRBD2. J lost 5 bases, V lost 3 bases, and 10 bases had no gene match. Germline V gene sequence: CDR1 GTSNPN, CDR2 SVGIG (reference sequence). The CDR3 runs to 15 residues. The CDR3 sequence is CAWRRSLAGADEQYF. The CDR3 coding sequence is TGTGCCTGGAGGCGGTCTCTAGCGGGAGCGGACGAGCAGTACTTC.

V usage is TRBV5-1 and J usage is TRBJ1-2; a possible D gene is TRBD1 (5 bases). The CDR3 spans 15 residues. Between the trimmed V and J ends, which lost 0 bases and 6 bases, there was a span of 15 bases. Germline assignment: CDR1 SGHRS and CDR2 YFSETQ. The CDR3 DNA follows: TGCGCCAGCAGCTTGGTCGGGTCAGGGAGGGATGGCTACACCTTC. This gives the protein CASSLVGSGRDGYTF.

The CDR3 nucleotides are TGTGCCAGCAGGGATGATTCACTAGGCTCCTACGAGCAGTACTTC. It encodes CASRDDSLGSYEQYF. The rearrangement links TRBV2 to TRBJ2-7; the D gene is possibly TRBD2 (5 bases). The CDR3 loop spans 15 amino acids. Germline V gene sequence: CDR1 SNHLY, CDR2 FYNNEI. The V end lost 6 bases, the J end lost 0 bases, and 15 bases lay between the germline ends. Drawing the rest from reference TRBV2 and TRBJ2-7, the complete variable domain is EPEVTQTPSHQVTQMGQEVILRCVPISNHLYFYWYRQILGQKVEFLVSFYNNEISEKSEIFDDQFSVERPDGSNFTLKIRSTKLEDSAMYFCASRDDSLGSYEQYFGPGTRLTVT.

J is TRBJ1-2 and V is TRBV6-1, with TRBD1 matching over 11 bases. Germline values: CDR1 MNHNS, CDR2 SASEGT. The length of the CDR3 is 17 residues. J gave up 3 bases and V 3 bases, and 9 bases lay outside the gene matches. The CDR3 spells CASSDALGTGGDYGYTF. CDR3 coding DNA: TGTGCCAGCAGTGACGCGCTAGGGACAGGGGGGGACTATGGCTACACCTTC.

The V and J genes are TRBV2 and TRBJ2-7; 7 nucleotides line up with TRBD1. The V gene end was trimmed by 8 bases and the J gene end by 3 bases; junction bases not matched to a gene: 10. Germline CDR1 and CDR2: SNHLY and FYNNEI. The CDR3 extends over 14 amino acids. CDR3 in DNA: TGTGCCAGCGCATACGGCAGGGGGAGCTACGAGCAGTACTTC. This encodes CASAYGRGSYEQYF.

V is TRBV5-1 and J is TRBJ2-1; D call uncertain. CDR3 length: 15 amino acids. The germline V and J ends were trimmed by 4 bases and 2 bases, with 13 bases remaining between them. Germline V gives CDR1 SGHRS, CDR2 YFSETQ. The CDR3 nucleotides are TGCGCCAGCAGCATCGGCGGCGCGGCCTACAATGAGCAGTTCTTC. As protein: CASSIGGAAYNEQFF.

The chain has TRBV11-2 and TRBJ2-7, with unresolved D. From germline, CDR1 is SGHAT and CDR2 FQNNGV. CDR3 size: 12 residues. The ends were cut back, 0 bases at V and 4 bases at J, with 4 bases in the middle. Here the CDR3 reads CASSLDLYEQYF. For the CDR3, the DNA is TGTGCCAGCAGCTTAGATCTTTACGAGCAGTACTTC.

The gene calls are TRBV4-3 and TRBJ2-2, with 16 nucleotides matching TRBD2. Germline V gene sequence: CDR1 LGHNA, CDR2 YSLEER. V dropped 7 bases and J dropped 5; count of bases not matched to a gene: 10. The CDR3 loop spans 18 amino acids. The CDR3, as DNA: TGCGCCAGCACCTCCGGGACTAGCGGGAGGGCCGGGACCGGGGAGCTGTTTTTT. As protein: CASTSGTSGRAGTGELFF.